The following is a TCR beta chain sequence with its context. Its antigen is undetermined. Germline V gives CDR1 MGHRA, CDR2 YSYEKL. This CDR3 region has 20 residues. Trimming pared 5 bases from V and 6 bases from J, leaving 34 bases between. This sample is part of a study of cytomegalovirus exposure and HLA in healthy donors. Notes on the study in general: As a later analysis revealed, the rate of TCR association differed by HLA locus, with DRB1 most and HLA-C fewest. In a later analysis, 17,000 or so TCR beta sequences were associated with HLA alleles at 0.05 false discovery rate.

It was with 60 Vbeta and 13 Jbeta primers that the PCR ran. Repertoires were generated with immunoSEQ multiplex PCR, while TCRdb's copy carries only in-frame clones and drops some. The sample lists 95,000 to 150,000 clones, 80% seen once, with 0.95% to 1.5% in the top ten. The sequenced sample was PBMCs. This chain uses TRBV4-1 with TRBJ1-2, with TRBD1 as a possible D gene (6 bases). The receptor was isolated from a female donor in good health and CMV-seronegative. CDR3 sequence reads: CASSFLTKVQGRSDQNGYTF. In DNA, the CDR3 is TGCGCCAGCAGCTTTTTAACAAAAGTACAGGGAAGGTCGGATCAGAATGGCTACACCTTC.